Shown below are 5 T cell receptor beta chains from a single sample sequenced in a study of human T cells and chemical hapten exposure. Time point defined: patch test 1, 2 weeks after DPC sensitization. Described treatment: therapeutic diphenylcyclopropenone sensitization with weekly scalp DPC. TCRdb used MiXCR to reprocess the RACE reads, holding one entry per CDR3 protein. The sample holds tens of thousands of distinct CDR3 sequences, about 10% seen once. This specimen was whole blood, taken in connection with sensitization to the hapten diphenylcyclopropenone (DPC). Receptor source: a woman aged 50 to 65 with alopecia areata. Some clones in this sample may be carry-over from other donors' samples.

This clonotype was observed many times. V usage is TRBV29-1 and J usage is TRBJ1-1; a weak D match, TRBD1 (6 bases). The V end was cut by 5 bases, the J end by 4 bases, with 8 bases between. This CDR3 has 11 residues. Per the germline V gene, CDR1 is SQVTM and CDR2 is ANQGSEA. Here the CDR3 reads CSVQGSTEAFF. The CDR3 region has the DNA TGCAGCGTTCAGGGGTCCACTGAAGCTTTCTTT.

This clonotype was counted only a few times. The CDR3 coding sequence is TGTGCCAGTAGTACAGTGGGTGGCTACACCTTC. It is translated as CASSTVGGYTF. The chain is built from TRBV19 and TRBJ1-2; unclear D gene. The CDR3 has 11 residues. With 4 bases removed from V and 7 bases from J, the gap between germline ends came to 7 bases. Germline loops: CDR1 LNHDA, CDR2 SQIVND (reference sequence).

This clonotype was found a few times. The chain employs TRBV7-9 and TRBJ1-4; D remains ambiguous. Trimming took off 1 base at V and 2 bases at J, with 5 bases between the two ends. This CDR3 has 14 residues. The germline V gene has CDR1 SEHNR and CDR2 FQNEAQ (reference sequence). CDR3 sequence (DNA): TGTGCCAGCAGCTTAGTGGGGACTAATGAAAAACTGTTTTTT. It specifies CASSLVGTNEKLFF.

This clonotype was seen once. The chain's CDR3 is CASRRLAGDEQYF. The CDR3 DNA sequence: TGTGCCAGCAGAAGACTAGCGGGAGACGAGCAGTACTTC. The genes are TRBV27 and TRBJ2-7; 12 positions match TRBD2. The V gene's germline CDR1 is MNHEY and CDR2 SMNVEV (reference sequence). After removal of 6 bases from V and 5 bases from J, the junction contained 2 bases not matched to a gene. This CDR3 spans 13 amino acids.

This clonotype came up a few times. The CDR3 loop reads CATSDSAETQYF. The CDR3 coding sequence is TGTGCCACCAGTGATTCTGCGGAGACCCAGTACTTC. The chain recombines TRBV24-1 with TRBJ2-5; D is uncertain. Germline CDR1 reads KGHDR; CDR2 reads SFDVKD. Trimming took 2 bases from V and 5 from J, leaving 5 bases between them. The CDR3 extends over 12 amino acids.